A single sample gave rise to the 32 T cell receptor beta chains below, sequenced in a study of blood T cell repertoires in COVID-19 (dated by TCRdb to 2018 to 2021). The library was obtained by the immunoSEQ multiplex PCR assay. Held by TCRdb, this immuneACCESS table contains in-frame sequences only and omits some clones. Under half of the omission traces to an unresolved V gene where checked; the cause of the rest is unknown. In all, the sample holds around 200,000 clones, and approximately 86% of those were seen once. The ten largest make up 3% to 4% of the sample. Sequencing used peripheral blood. Receptor source: a man between 65 and 85 years old with acute or convalescent COVID-19.

V and J are TRBV5-4 and TRBJ2-7; D not resolved. The germline V gene has CDR1 SGHNT and CDR2 YYREEE (reference sequence). V was shortened by 0 bases and J by 4 bases, with 8 bases between the two germline ends. The CDR3 totals 13 residues. The CDR3 loop reads CASSLGPRYEQYF. In DNA, the CDR3 is TGTGCCAGCAGCTTGGGTCCCAGATACGAGCAGTACTTC.

The CDR3 DNA sequence: TGTGCCAGCAGTTCTTCAGGGACGGGGGGAGGAGAGACCCAGTACTTC. Residues: CASSSSGTGGGETQYF. The chain is built from TRBV27 and TRBJ2-5; 7 positions match TRBD2. The trim removed 4 bases at V and 4 bases at J, leaving 12 bases unmatched. Germline V lookup: CDR1 MNHEY, CDR2 SMNVEV (reference sequence). The length of the CDR3 is 16 residues.

This chain connects TRBV10-1 to TRBJ2-7, with a weak D call TRBD1 (5 bases). Germline values: CDR1 WNHNN, CDR2 SYGVQD (reference sequence). The CDR3 contains 13 residues. The V end lost 2 bases, the J end lost 7 bases, and 12 bases lay between the germline ends. The CDR3 sequence is CASSEVQGKEQYF. CDR3 DNA: TGCGCCAGCAGTGAGGTCCAGGGCAAAGAGCAGTACTTC.

The chain couples TRBV5-1 to TRBJ2-3, with D maybe TRBD1 (5 bases). The CDR3 runs to 14 residues. Germline CDR1 reads SGHRS; CDR2 reads YFSETQ. V was cut by 0 bases and J by 5 bases, with 10 bases left in between. CDR3 residues: CASSLAAGLDTQYF. Written as DNA, the CDR3 is TGCGCCAGCAGCTTGGCCGCAGGGCTAGATACGCAGTATTTT.

The V and J genes are TRBV7-2 and TRBJ1-5; no reliable D call. V lost 1 base, J lost 0 bases, and 10 bases lay in between. CDR1 and CDR2 from the germline V gene are SGHTA and FQGNSA. The CDR3 is made up of 16 amino acids. The chain's CDR3 is CASSLESGYSNQPQHF. The CDR3 DNA is TGTGCCAGCAGCTTAGAGAGCGGGTATAGCAATCAGCCCCAGCATTTT.

CDR3 DNA: TGTGCCAGCAGTCCCCCCAGCGGCACAGATACGCAGTATTTT. Amino acid sequence: CASSPPSGTDTQYF. The genes are TRBV5-4 and TRBJ2-3; D not resolved. V shed 5 bases and J shed 1 base, with 11 bases lying between them. This CDR3 comprises 14 residues. From germline, CDR1 is SGHNT and CDR2 YYREEE (reference sequence).

The chain has TRBV4-1 and TRBJ2-3; D is possibly TRBD2 (6 bases). V lost 4 bases and J lost 11, with 16 bases in between. CDR1 is MGHRA, CDR2 YSYEKL, per germline. The length of the CDR3 is 13 residues. The CDR3 bases are TGCGCCAGCAGCCTACTCGGGGGTTATCAGCAGTATTTT. Its translation: CASSLLGGYQQYF.

The chain uses TRBV4-3 and TRBJ2-5, with a tentative D call TRBD2 (5 bases). The V gene lost 0 bases and the J gene lost 4 bases, with 15 bases spanning the gap. Germline V gene lookup returns CDR1 LGHNA and CDR2 YSLEER. This CDR3 comprises 16 residues. The DNA of the CDR3 is TGCGCCAGCAGCCAAGATCTCACTAGATCCGGAGAGACCCAGTACTTC. Translating gives CASSQDLTRSGETQYF.

The J gene is TRBJ2-1, the V gene TRBV5-8, with 9 positions matching TRBD1. The V segment lost 5 bases and the J segment 10 bases; nucleotides outside the gene matches: 4. The CDR3 length is 12 residues. Germline assignment: CDR1 SGHTS and CDR2 YDEGEE. CDR3 in DNA: TGTGCCAGCAGGAGGACAGGGGTGGAGCAGTTCTTC. Encoded protein: CASRRTGVEQFF.

This clone has more than one count but fewer than ten. The genes are TRBV6-5 and TRBJ1-6; D is undetermined. Trimming removed 0 bases from V and 5 bases from J, with 5 bases in between. The CDR3 totals 14 residues. In germline, CDR1 is MNHEY, CDR2 SVGAGI. The CDR3 region is CASSYSENNSPLHF. The CDR3 nucleotides read TGTGCCAGCAGTTACTCAGAGAATAATTCACCCCTCCACTTT.

This clone has just a few counts. V usage is TRBV4-1 and J usage is TRBJ1-1; D gene uncertain. The CDR3 length is 14 residues. Trimming stripped 1 base from V and 3 bases from J, with 9 bases between. Germline V gene data show CDR1 as MGHRA and CDR2 as YSYEKL. The CDR3 protein is CASSQAYGDTEAFF. The CDR3 nucleotides read TGCGCCAGCAGCCAAGCCTACGGGGACACTGAAGCTTTCTTT.

The V and J genes are TRBV5-1 and TRBJ1-2; 7 bases map to TRBD1. The CDR3 runs 13 residues. V trimming: 0 bases; J trimming: 8 bases; junction bases outside the gene matches: 4. Germline CDR1 reads SGHRS; CDR2 reads YFSETQ. CDR3 sequence: CASSLAEGAGYTF. CDR3 bases: TGCGCCAGCAGCTTGGCCGAGGGGGCGGGCTACACCTTC.

The V and J genes are TRBV5-4 and TRBJ2-1; 10 nucleotides match TRBD2. CDR3 length: 16 residues. J lost 5 bases, V lost 4 bases, and 9 bases had no gene match. Looked up from germline, CDR1 is SGHNT and CDR2 is YYREEE (reference sequence). CDR3 DNA: TGTGCCAGCAGCGTCGTGACTAGCGGGTTCGACAATGAGCAGTTCTTC. Protein: CASSVVTSGFDNEQFF.

The chain joins TRBV18 to TRBJ1-2, with D possibly being TRBD1 (6 bases). This CDR3 spans 14 amino acids. Trimming took off 2 bases at V and 8 bases at J, with 15 bases between the two ends. Germline CDR1 and CDR2: KGHSH and LQKENI. For the CDR3, the DNA is TGTGCCAGCTCACCAAGGGCAGGGGAACGGGGCTACACCTTC. Translating gives CASSPRAGERGYTF.

This clone has more than one count but fewer than ten. The rearrangement joins TRBV5-4 to TRBJ2-1; 9 bases map to TRBD1. This CDR3 region has 14 residues. Trimming cost V 1 base and J 5 bases; bases outside gene matches: 1. CDR1 and CDR2 from the germline V gene are SGHNT and YYREEE (reference sequence). The CDR3 DNA reads TGTGCCAGCAGCTTGAGACAGGGGGACAATGAGCAGTTCTTC. Residues: CASSLRQGDNEQFF.

This clone was detected only once. The V gene is TRBV5-1, the J gene TRBJ1-1, with D perhaps matching TRBD1 (5 bases). Trimming cost V 5 bases and J 10 bases, with 18 bases left between them. This CDR3 is 13 amino acids long. Germline CDR1 SGHRS, CDR2 YFSETQ. The CDR3 is CASRIGDYGIAFF. CDR3 in DNA: TGCGCCAGCAGGATCGGGGACTACGGGATAGCTTTCTTT.

The V call is TRBV28, the J call TRBJ2-1, with D perhaps matching TRBD2 (6 bases). This CDR3 is 15 amino acids long. Trimming removed 6 bases from V and 10 bases from J, with 22 bases in between. CDR1 and CDR2 from the germline V gene are MDHEN and SYDVKM. CDR3 region: CASSPLGRTRREQFF. The CDR3 nucleotides read TGTGCCAGCAGCCCTCTGGGGAGGACCAGGAGGGAGCAGTTCTTC.

This chain connects TRBV19 to TRBJ1-6; 9 nucleotides match TRBD1. Germline CDR1 reads LNHDA; CDR2 reads SQIVND (reference sequence). The CDR3 spans 15 residues. Trimming cost V 3 bases and J 10 bases; bases outside gene matches: 7. DNA of the CDR3: TGTGCCAGTAGTATGGGACAGGGTCGATACTCACCCCTCCACTTT. It translates to CASSMGQGRYSPLHF.

This chain uses TRBV18 with TRBJ1-2, with TRBD1 matching 9 bases. Trimming removed 3 bases from V and 0 bases from J; junction bases left unmatched: 5. This CDR3 spans 16 amino acids. Germline CDR1 reads KGHSH; CDR2 reads LQKENI. This chain's CDR3 is CASSPGTGPANYGYTF. CDR3 nucleotides: TGTGCCAGCTCACCCGGGACAGGGCCAGCTAACTATGGCTACACCTTC.

The V and J genes are TRBV7-8 and TRBJ2-5; D not certain. V gave up 2 bases and J gave up 0 bases, with 10 bases separating them. CDR3 size: 15 residues. Germline CDR1 SGHVS, CDR2 FQNEAQ. CDR3 bases: TGTGCCAGCAGCTTACTCGGTCTCTACCAAGAGACCCAGTACTTC. Residues: CASSLLGLYQETQYF.

V gene TRBV18 combines with J gene TRBJ2-3; 7 bases are shared with TRBD1. This CDR3 has 16 residues. V shed 2 bases and J 4 bases; nucleotides not matched to a gene: 9. Germline V gene lookup returns CDR1 KGHSH and CDR2 LQKENI. The CDR3, as DNA: TGTGCCAGCTCACCAAGACAGGGTGAGGTCCCAGATACGCAGTATTTT. Its translation is CASSPRQGEVPDTQYF.

This clone has just a few counts. V and J are TRBV6-5 and TRBJ1-2; the D gene is possibly TRBD1 (6 bases). CDR1 and CDR2 (germline): MNHEY, SVGAGI. Trimming stripped 7 bases from V and 7 bases from J, with 10 bases between. This CDR3 is built from 11 residues. The CDR3 here is CASNRVGGYTF. The CDR3 DNA follows: TGTGCCAGCAACAGGGTGGGTGGCTACACCTTC.

The chain recombines TRBV5-1 with TRBJ1-1; the D gene is possibly TRBD1 (5 bases). CDR3 length: 13 residues. Trimming pared 5 bases from V and 1 base from J, leaving 9 bases between. Germline CDR1 and CDR2: SGHRS and YFSETQ. CDR3 protein: CASRNTGNTEAFF. CDR3 coding DNA: TGCGCCAGCAGAAATACAGGGAACACTGAAGCTTTCTTT.

This rearrangement joins TRBV15 to TRBJ2-1; D unclear. V gave up 1 base and J gave up 7 bases, with 8 bases separating them. Germline V gene lookup returns CDR1 LNHNV and CDR2 YYDKDF (reference sequence). This CDR3 contains 13 residues. Written as DNA, the CDR3 is TGTGCCACCAGCAGAGGGGCAGTGAATGAGCAGTTCTTC. Protein sequence: CATSRGAVNEQFF.

The chain has TRBV30 and TRBJ1-2, with 8 bases fitting TRBD1. From germline, CDR1 is GTSNPN and CDR2 SVGIG (reference sequence). V lost 4 bases, J lost 3 bases, and 7 bases stayed unmatched. The CDR3 is 14 residues long. CDR3 sequence: CAWNGRGQDYGYTF. The DNA for the CDR3 is TGTGCCTGGAATGGCAGGGGGCAAGACTATGGCTACACCTTC.

The J gene is TRBJ2-7, the V gene TRBV24-1; possible D gene TRBD2, 5 bases. Germline lookup yields CDR1 KGHDR and CDR2 SFDVKD. CDR3 length: 14 amino acids. The V and J ends lost 4 bases and 2 bases respectively, with 11 bases between them. The CDR3 nucleotides read TGTGCCACCAGTGAAGGAGGATATGCCTACGAGCAGTACTTC. It translates to CATSEGGYAYEQYF.

This sequence joins TRBV7-2 and TRBJ2-5, with 13 nucleotides matching TRBD2. The CDR3 totals 15 residues. The germline gives CDR1 SGHTA, CDR2 FQGNSA. V dropped 1 base and J dropped 4; count of bases not matched to a gene: 0. The CDR3: CASSLGLAGGETQYF. The CDR3 nucleotides read TGTGCCAGCAGCTTAGGACTAGCGGGGGGAGAGACCCAGTACTTC.

The V gene is TRBV18, the J gene TRBJ1-2; D is ambiguous. V was shortened by 2 bases and J by 4 bases, with 8 bases between the two germline ends. The CDR3 spans 13 residues. The germline V gene encodes CDR1 KGHSH and CDR2 LQKENI. The CDR3, as DNA: TGTGCCAGCTCACCAGAGCATCCCTATGGCTACACCTTC. Its protein product is CASSPEHPYGYTF.

A note on this clone: The sample contains more than one DNA sequence encoding this CDR3. The chain has TRBV9 and TRBJ1-1; D is uncertain. The germline CDR1 and CDR2 sequences are SGDLS and YYNGEE. The CDR3 extends over 14 amino acids. V gave up 0 bases and J gave up 1 base, with 7 bases separating them. This CDR3 is CASSVVSGNTEAFF. CDR3 nucleotides: TGTGCCAGCAGCGTAGTCTCAGGGAACACTGAAGCTTTCTTT. Based on the CDR3 plus reference TRBV9 and TRBJ1-1, the full variable domain is DSGVTQTPKHLITATGQRVTLRCSPRSGDLSVYWYQQSLDQGLQFLIQYYNGEERAKGNILERFSAQQFPDLHSELNLSSLELGDSALYFCASSVVSGNTEAFFGQGTRLTVV.

The gene calls are TRBV5-1 and TRBJ2-1, with D maybe TRBD1 (5 bases). Germline V gives CDR1 SGHRS, CDR2 YFSETQ. The CDR3 has 16 amino acids. V gave up 1 base and J gave up 10 bases, with 21 bases separating them. Written as DNA, the CDR3 is TGCGCCAGCAGCTTGAGTCAGGGTAGGGGATTTGAGGAGCAGTTCTTC. Amino acid sequence: CASSLSQGRGFEEQFF.

This clone was counted only a few times. The chain is built from TRBV27 and TRBJ1-1; TRBD1 agrees at 9 bases. V was pared by 6 bases and J by 2 bases, with 4 bases of the junction left unmatched. The CDR3 contains 14 residues. Germline loops: CDR1 MNHEY, CDR2 SMNVEV (reference sequence). The chain's CDR3 is CASRLQGANTEAFF. In DNA, the CDR3 is TGTGCCAGCAGGCTACAGGGGGCAAACACTGAAGCTTTCTTT.

The rearrangement links TRBV12-3 or TRBV12-4 to TRBJ1-2; D possibly corresponds to TRBD1 (6 bases). The CDR3 runs 13 residues. V lost 2 bases to trimming and J lost 4 bases, with 8 bases between them. The DNA for the CDR3 is TGTGCCAGCAGTTTAAACAGGGTCTATGGCTACACCTTC. Its translation: CASSLNRVYGYTF.